This section outlines one TCR beta chain sequence together with its context. Its antigen is not yet known. Base qualities were left out, and no much larger clone turns up one base away. This sample was included in a study of blood T cell repertoires in COVID-19 (TCRdb year 2020). For the study in its entirety: Samples from collaborators originated in the United States, Italy and Spain and spanned both the acute and convalescent phases of COVID-19. The material from the prospective study consisted of cDNA or gDNA derived from T cells, B-cell-depleted T cells, or PBMCs. Samples came from the ongoing ImmuneRACE study (first 160 participants) plus 1,254 subjects from 6 global collaborators. Deeply sampled blood TCRbeta repertoires from subjects exposed to, actively infected with, or recovered from COVID-19 were included in the dataset. Where available, HLA class I and class II types were obtained from metadata supplied by the sample provider rather than from assay-based typing. The repertoires were made available in a free public database intended to serve as a resource for research on the immune response to SARS-CoV-2. Nearly every sample came with metadata listing a de-identified subject ID, COVID-19 status, age in years and sex. The full study reports these points: Clinical and demographic metadata were provided uncurated, with the amount varying by source and participant.

TCRbeta CDR3 regions were amplified from genomic DNA using the immunoSEQ Assay, a bias-controlled multiplex PCR. Regarding the original processing steps: Nucleated cell counts per sample were estimated from amplification of reference gene primers within the assay. To quantify the absolute abundance of each unique TCRbeta CDR3 rearrangement, sequence reads were collapsed and filtered. For each sample, productive Simpson clonality was calculated as the square root of Simpson's diversity index across productive rearrangements. Not all clones reach the TCRdb copy of this immuneACCESS table, which keeps in-frame sequences only. Checked studies attribute under half of the gap to unresolved V genes and leave the rest unexplained. V and J calls and clone size come straight from that table; D and trimming were deduced from the DNA. The sample records over 100,000 clones, 55% to 75% of which are singletons. The ten largest clones take up around 2% of the sample.

The collaborating institutions used their own protocols to collect whole blood in K2EDTA tubes. For TCRbeta analysis, collaborator samples were shipped as frozen whole blood, as isolated PBMCs, or as DNA extracted from either sample type. Including the terminal cysteine and phenylalanine, the CDR3 comprises 13 residues. CDR3 DNA is the only sequence kept; it has 39 bases, read in frame from the first base. V was cut back by 6 bases and J by 4 bases, leaving a gap of 10 bases between them. The germline V gene gives CDR1 as MNHEY and CDR2 as SVGAGI. This receptor was obtained from a woman aged 70-85 years with acute or convalescent COVID-19. The V and J segments used are TRBV6-5 and TRBJ1-3; there is no confident call for the D gene. The specimen was peripheral blood. The CDR3 amino acid sequence is: CASRPPQGNTIYF. The base sequence is TGTGCCAGCAGGCCCCCACAGGGAAACACCATATATTTT.